The 23 T cell receptor beta chains below come from one sample, sequenced in a study of immune evolution from preneoplasia to lung adenocarcinoma. Measured with immunoSEQ multiplex PCR; TCRdb has only the in-frame clones, and not every one. The sample has some 3,500 clones, over 75% seen once. The sequenced sample consisted of FFPE lung adenocarcinoma in situ tissue. The receptors come from a person in their 70s with lung adenocarcinoma.

The J gene is TRBJ1-2, the V gene TRBV29-1; D is perhaps TRBD1 (5 bases). The germline V gene has CDR1 SQVTM and CDR2 ANQGSEA. V was shortened by 6 bases and J by 2 bases, with 16 bases between the two germline ends. This CDR3 has 14 amino acids. The CDR3, as DNA: TGCAGCGTCCAAGGGACTTTGGCGAACTATGGCTACACCTTC. Protein sequence: CSVQGTLANYGYTF.

The chain uses TRBV19 and TRBJ1-1; 10 bases agree with TRBD1. The CDR3 spans 14 residues. The ends lost 5 bases at V and 7 bases at J; junction bases unmatched: 7. Germline-derived CDR1 and CDR2 are LNHDA and SQIVND (reference sequence). CDR3 in amino acids: CASSRGQGFDEAFF. Written as DNA, the CDR3 is TGTGCCAGTAGTCGGGGACAGGGGTTCGATGAAGCTTTCTTT.

The chain recombines TRBV10-2 with TRBJ1-1; tentative D call: TRBD1 (5 bases). The CDR3 totals 13 residues. Deletions cut 4 bases from V and 12 bases from J, with 18 bases between. Germline CDR1 is WSHSY and CDR2 is SAAADI. The CDR3 bases are TGCGCCAGCAGTGCCGCCCCCGGGGGAGAAACTTTCTTT. Encoded protein: CASSAAPGGETFF.

The gene calls are TRBV5-8 and TRBJ2-1; D might be TRBD1 (7 bases). The CDR3 contains 13 residues. With 1 base removed from V and 8 bases from J, the gap between germline ends came to 10 bases. Germline V gene lookup returns CDR1 SGHTS and CDR2 YDEGEE. The CDR3 spells CASSLQGGDEQFF. The CDR3 coding sequence is TGTGCCAGCAGCTTGCAGGGGGGCGATGAGCAGTTCTTC. Filled out from reference TRBV5-8 and TRBJ2-1, the complete variable domain reads EAGVTQSPTHLIKTRGQQATLRCSPISGHTSVYWYQQALGLGLQFLLWYDEGEERNRGNFPPRFSGRQFPNYSSELNVNALELEDSALYLCASSLQGGDEQFFGPGTRLTVL.

Remarks on this clone: Other nucleotide sequences from this sample produce the same CDR3. This rearrangement joins TRBV5-1 to TRBJ2-7; 7 positions agree with TRBD1. The CDR3 length is 14 residues. The V gene end was trimmed by 9 bases and the J gene end by 1 base; junction bases not matched to a gene: 10. CDR1 is SGHRS and CDR2 is YFSETQ in the germline V gene. This CDR3 reads CATSRDSTSYEQYF. The CDR3 coding sequence is TGCGCCACTTCGAGGGACAGCACGTCCTACGAGCAGTACTTC.

This clone appeared a few times. The chain combines TRBV4-2 with TRBJ2-7; D is uncertain. Trimming removed 0 bases at V and 2 bases at J, with 8 bases between. Germline CDR1 and CDR2: LGHNA and YNFKEQ. This CDR3 contains 14 residues. CDR3 loop: CASSQDLLAYEQYF. The CDR3 DNA is TGTGCCAGCAGCCAAGATTTGTTAGCCTACGAGCAGTACTTC.

This clone occurred once. This sample also contains other DNA sequences that code for the same CDR3. V is TRBV11-2 and J is TRBJ2-7; 8 bases are a match to TRBD1. J was trimmed by 3 bases and V by 5 bases; bases with no gene match: 9. This CDR3 has 15 residues. Germline loops: CDR1 SGHAT, CDR2 FQNNGV. CDR3 amino acids: CASSPSSGGGYEQYF. The CDR3 nucleotides read TGTGCCAGCAGCCCCTCTTCAGGGGGCGGCTACGAGCAGTACTTC. Together with reference TRBV11-2 and TRBJ2-7, the CDR3 gives the full variable domain: EAGVAQSPRYKIIEKRQSVAFWCNPISGHATLYWYQQILGQGPKLLIQFQNNGVVDDSQLPKDRFSAERLKGVDSTLKIQPAKLEDSAVYLCASSPSSGGGYEQYFGPGTRLTVT.

The CDR3 sequence is CASSPPVRDSYEQYF. CDR3 bases: TGTGCCAGCTCACCACCTGTCAGGGACTCCTACGAGCAGTACTTC. V gene TRBV18 combines with J gene TRBJ2-7; tentative D call: TRBD1 (5 bases). Germline CDR1 KGHSH, CDR2 LQKENI. The CDR3 sequence is 15 residues long. The ends were cut back, 0 bases at V and 0 bases at J, with 9 bases in the middle.

This clone has more than one count but fewer than ten. The chain uses TRBV5-6 and TRBJ2-7; TRBD1 matches at 8 bases. Germline-derived CDR1 and CDR2 are SGHDT and YYEEEE. The ends lost 1 base at V and 2 bases at J; junction bases unmatched: 2. This CDR3 has 14 residues. Written as DNA, the CDR3 is TGTGCCAGCAGCTTGACAGGGGGTCCCTACGAGCAGTACTTC. It translates to CASSLTGGPYEQYF.

This clone was observed a handful of times. The rearrangement links TRBV28 to TRBJ2-3; 9 nucleotides match TRBD2. The V gene's germline CDR1 is MDHEN and CDR2 SYDVKM. Trimming took 7 bases from V and 1 from J; bases not matched to a gene: 6. This CDR3 has 15 residues. For the CDR3, the DNA is TGTGCCAGCACTCAGATAGCGGGAGGCACAGATACGCAGTATTTT. This translates into CASTQIAGGTDTQYF.

V and J are TRBV6-5 and TRBJ2-1; 9 nucleotides line up with TRBD1. The length of the CDR3 is 16 residues. Germline trimming cut 4 bases from V and 7 bases from J; bases unmatched to any gene: 11. Germline V gene sequence: CDR1 MNHEY, CDR2 SVGAGI. CDR3 coding DNA: TGTGCCAGCAGTTCACGACCGACAGGGGGAATGAATGAGCAGTTCTTC. Encoded protein: CASSSRPTGGMNEQFF.

The genes are TRBV27 and TRBJ2-2; D unresolved. Germline CDR1 reads MNHEY; CDR2 reads SMNVEV (reference sequence). V was clipped by 6 bases and J by 2 bases, with 13 bases between them. There are 15 residues in the CDR3. The CDR3 coding sequence is TGTGCCAGCAGGCGCCCGGGTCCTAACACCGGGGAGCTGTTTTTT. Amino acid sequence: CASRRPGPNTGELFF.

The V gene is TRBV7-9, the J gene TRBJ2-2, with a possible D match to TRBD2 (5 bases). V dropped 5 bases and J dropped 11 bases, with 9 bases sitting between them. The CDR3 runs 11 residues. Germline assignment: CDR1 SEHNR and CDR2 FQNEAQ (reference sequence). CDR3 region: CASSRTLELFF. The CDR3 DNA sequence: TGTGCCAGCAGCCGGACTCTTGAGCTGTTTTTT.

This sequence joins TRBV7-1 and TRBJ2-1; possibly TRBD2 for D (5 bases). TRBV7-1 is an open reading frame, and its role is uncertain. The CDR3 sequence is 13 residues long. The V end lost 4 bases, the J end lost 5 bases, and 9 bases lay between the germline ends. The CDR3: CASSLAQDNEQFF. The CDR3 DNA reads as TGTGCCAGCAGCTTAGCGCAGGACAATGAGCAGTTCTTC.

The CDR3 loop reads CASSLGTLGTGYGYTF. The DNA for the CDR3 is TGCGCCAGCAGCTTGGGGACCCTAGGGACAGGGTATGGCTACACCTTC. The chain has TRBV5-1 and TRBJ1-2; 9 bases align to TRBD1. The ends lost 0 bases at V and 5 bases at J; junction bases unmatched: 8. CDR3 length equals 16 residues. Germline lookup yields CDR1 SGHRS and CDR2 YFSETQ.

This chain connects TRBV11-3 to TRBJ1-6, with D possibly TRBD1 on 6 matching bases. The CDR3 extends over 15 amino acids. V lost 4 bases to trimming and J lost 8 bases, with 15 bases between them. Germline V gene data show CDR1 as SGHNT and CDR2 as YENEEA. The CDR3 DNA reads TGTGCCAGCAGCTCCCGAGGGGGGCAGGATTCACCCCTCCACTTT. Protein sequence: CASSSRGGQDSPLHF.

The CDR3 loop is CASRRTDNTEAFF. For the CDR3, the DNA is TGCGCCAGCAGACGAACAGACAACACTGAAGCTTTCTTT. The chain uses TRBV5-1 and TRBJ1-1; unclear D gene. The V end lost 5 bases, the J end lost 2 bases, and 10 bases lay between the germline ends. Germline lookup yields CDR1 SGHRS and CDR2 YFSETQ. The CDR3 sequence is 13 residues long.

The chain joins TRBV27 to TRBJ1-1, with 9 nucleotides matching TRBD1. There are 13 residues in the CDR3. CDR1 is MNHEY and CDR2 is SMNVEV in the germline V gene (reference sequence). J was trimmed by 8 bases and V by 1 base; bases with no gene match: 2. The CDR3 DNA reads TGTGCCAGCAGTTTATTCGGACAGGGGGAAGCTTTCTTT. It specifies CASSLFGQGEAFF.

The gene calls are TRBV4-2 and TRBJ2-3; D not certain. The germline gives CDR1 LGHNA, CDR2 YNFKEQ. CDR3 length: 13 amino acids. Between the trimmed V and J ends, which lost 4 bases and 6 bases, there was a span of 11 bases. CDR3 protein: CASSRDFLDTQYF. As DNA, the CDR3 is TGTGCCAGCAGCCGAGACTTTTTGGATACGCAGTATTTT.

V and J are TRBV11-2 and TRBJ1-5; the match to TRBD1 covers 8 bases. The CDR3 has 13 residues. The trim removed 8 bases at V and 5 bases at J, leaving 5 bases unmatched. Germline V gene data show CDR1 as SGHAT and CDR2 as FQNNGV. CDR3 sequence: CASRQGAHQPQHF. In DNA, the CDR3 is TGTGCCAGCCGTCAGGGGGCACATCAGCCCCAGCATTTT.

This chain uses TRBV10-2 with TRBJ2-3, with TRBD2 matching over 10 bases. The CDR3 has 15 amino acids. Germline V gene data show CDR1 as WSHSY and CDR2 as SAAADI. V gave up 3 bases and J gave up 3 bases; unmatched junction bases: 3. The DNA for the CDR3 is TGCGCCAGCAGTGAAGGGGGACTAGCGACAGATACGCAGTATTTT. Translating it yields CASSEGGLATDTQYF.

This clone appeared a few times. The genes are TRBV2 and TRBJ2-7; 9 bases line up with TRBD1. This CDR3 region has 14 residues. Unmatched junction bases numbered 12, after V lost 8 bases and J lost 7 bases. Germline CDR1 is SNHLY and CDR2 is FYNNEI. The CDR3 loop reads CASGGQGLVGEQYF. CDR3 nucleotide sequence: TGTGCCAGCGGGGGACAGGGCCTTGTTGGGGAGCAGTACTTC.

The V gene is TRBV27, the J gene TRBJ2-7, with 7 bases that match TRBD1. This CDR3 has 14 residues. Per the germline V gene, CDR1 is MNHEY and CDR2 is SMNVEV (reference sequence). The V gene end was trimmed by 0 bases and the J gene end by 5 bases; junction bases not matched to a gene: 4. CDR3 coding DNA: TGTGCCAGCAGTTTATCACAGGGGATCCACGAGCAGTACTTC. Amino acids: CASSLSQGIHEQYF.